The 23 T cell receptor beta chains in this list originate from one sample, sequenced in a study of CD4 T cells in relation to SARS-CoV-2 and coronaviruses. Some clones are missing from TCRdb's copy, which holds only in-frame ones; the method was immunoSEQ multiplex PCR. The table lists about 37,000 clones, 70% to 90% of them singletons. Sequenced input: memory CD4+ T cells from PBMCs. These receptors all stem from an adult with COVID-19.

This clone was recorded only once. The V call is TRBV2, the J call TRBJ1-2; D remains unclear. The CDR3 contains 13 residues. V lost 4 bases and J lost 3, with 9 bases in between. The germline V gene encodes CDR1 SNHLY and CDR2 FYNNEI. The CDR3 bases are TGTGCCAGCAGTGCGGGTTCAGACTATGGCTACACCTTC. Its translation is CASSAGSDYGYTF.

The V and J genes are TRBV29-1 and TRBJ1-2, with 7 bases that match TRBD1. Unmatched junction bases numbered 7, after V lost 6 bases and J lost 3 bases. The CDR3 consists of 13 residues. Germline CDR1 is SQVTM and CDR2 is ANQGSEA. The CDR3 DNA follows: TGCAGCGTCCGGGACAGTATTTACTATGGCTACACCTTC. Residues: CSVRDSIYYGYTF.

The rearrangement links TRBV12-2 to TRBJ2-7. TRBV12-2 is a pseudogene. This CDR3 contains 13 residues. Here the CDR3 reads CASPLLGPAEQYF. The CDR3 nucleotides are TGTGCAAGTCCCCTTTTAGGGCCCGCCGAGCAGTACTTC.

The chain recombines TRBV11-3 with TRBJ2-4; D may be TRBD1 or TRBD2 (5 bases each). The CDR3 is 14 residues long. V was cut by 5 bases and J by 4 bases, with 12 bases left in between. The germline CDR1 and CDR2 sequences are SGHNT and YENEEA. The DNA of the CDR3 is TGTGCCAGCAGCACTAGGGACGGAAAAAACATTCAGTACTTC. This encodes CASSTRDGKNIQYF.

This sequence joins TRBV3-1 (or the pseudogene TRBV3-2) and TRBJ2-1, with 9 bases fitting TRBD2. Unmatched junction bases numbered 12, after V lost 0 bases and J lost 9 bases. The CDR3 runs 17 residues. CDR1 is LGHDT, CDR2 YNNKEL, per germline (reference sequence). The DNA of the CDR3 is TGTGCCAGCAGCCAAGAGAGAGGGCGGGGGGGCCTCGCTGAGCAGTTCTTC. Protein: CASSQERGRGGLAEQFF.

The chain links TRBV6-1 to TRBJ1-6, with D unresolved. Trimming pared 5 bases from V and 5 bases from J, leaving 13 bases between. The germline V gene encodes CDR1 MNHNS and CDR2 SASEGT. The CDR3 totals 15 residues. The CDR3 reads CASSPPQQHNSPLHF. CDR3 DNA: TGTGCCAGCAGTCCCCCACAACAGCATAATTCACCCCTCCACTTT.

This clone was detected once. V usage is TRBV11-2 and J usage is TRBJ2-2, with 7 bases that match TRBD2. Looked up from germline, CDR1 is SGHAT and CDR2 is FQNNGV. The CDR3 has 15 amino acids. The V gene end was trimmed by 2 bases and the J gene end by 4 bases; junction bases not matched to a gene: 4. This CDR3 is CASSLSAGVTGELFF. CDR3 sequence (DNA): TGTGCCAGCAGCTTAAGTGCGGGGGTCACCGGGGAGCTGTTTTTT.

This sequence joins TRBV6-6 and TRBJ1-2; D ambiguous. Trimming pared 5 bases from V and 2 bases from J, leaving 6 bases between. Germline V lookup: CDR1 MNHNY, CDR2 SVGAGI (reference sequence). The CDR3 is 12 amino acids. CDR3 in amino acids: CASSGVNYGYTF. The CDR3 DNA is TGTGCCAGCAGTGGAGTAAACTATGGCTACACCTTC.

The chain carries TRBV5-1 and TRBJ2-2; 9 nucleotides agree with TRBD1. CDR3 length: 14 residues. The germline V gene has CDR1 SGHRS and CDR2 YFSETQ. J gave up 5 bases and V 6 bases, and 5 bases lay outside the gene matches. The CDR3 DNA reads as TGCGCCAGCAAGGTCGGGACAGGGACCGGGGAGCTGTTTTTT. This translates into CASKVGTGTGELFF.

The V gene is TRBV19, the J gene TRBJ1-3, with D uncertain. The CDR3 is 15 residues long. From germline, CDR1 is LNHDA and CDR2 SQIVND (reference sequence). With 7 bases removed from V and 4 bases from J, the gap between germline ends came to 17 bases. Here the CDR3 DNA reads TGTGCCAGTACCGTGACTGATGCAAAAGGAAACACCATATATTTT. Amino acid sequence: CASTVTDAKGNTIYF.

The chain employs TRBV18 and TRBJ2-3; 16 positions match TRBD2. J was trimmed by 4 bases and V by 3 bases; bases with no gene match: 1. CDR1 and CDR2 (germline): KGHSH, LQKENI. The CDR3 contains 16 residues. The DNA for the CDR3 is TGTGCCAGCTCACCGGGACTAGCGGGGGGGCCAGATACGCAGTATTTT. Protein: CASSPGLAGGPDTQYF.

V gene TRBV5-1 combines with J gene TRBJ2-2, with 11 bases that match TRBD2. Germline CDR1 and CDR2: SGHRS and YFSETQ. Germline trimming cut 1 base from V and 7 bases from J; bases unmatched to any gene: 9. CDR3 length: 17 residues. In DNA form, the CDR3 reads TGCGCCAGCAGCTTGCTAATAGCGGGGGGGCCTGGCGGGGAGCTGTTTTTT. It specifies CASSLLIAGGPGGELFF.

The chain employs TRBV18 and TRBJ2-1, with D unresolved. With 3 bases removed from V and 4 bases from J, the gap between germline ends came to 13 bases. CDR3 length: 15 residues. Germline values: CDR1 KGHSH, CDR2 LQKENI. CDR3 amino acids: CASSPQETAYNEQFF. CDR3 bases: TGTGCCAGCTCACCCCAAGAAACAGCTTACAATGAGCAGTTCTTC. Variable domain in full (rest from reference TRBV18 and TRBJ2-1): NAGVMQNPRHLVRRRGQEARLRCSPMKGHSHVYWYRQLPEEGLKFMVYLQKENIIDESGMPKERFSAEFPKEGPSILRIQQVVRGDSAAYFCASSPQETAYNEQFFGPGTRLTVL.

This chain links TRBV7-9 with TRBJ1-1; tentative D call: TRBD1 (6 bases). V was cut by 2 bases and J by 2 bases, with 12 bases left in between. Germline-derived CDR1 and CDR2 are SEHNR and FQNEAQ (reference sequence). The length of the CDR3 is 15 residues. CDR3 amino acids: CASSLSRGANTEAFF. The CDR3 nucleotides are TGTGCCAGCAGCTTAAGTCGGGGGGCCAACACTGAAGCTTTCTTT.

The rearrangement uses TRBV3-1 (or the pseudogene TRBV3-2) and TRBJ1-2, with a tentative D call TRBD1 (5 bases). Trimming cost V 4 bases and J 3 bases, with 12 bases left between them. CDR1 is LGHDT and CDR2 is YNNKEL in the germline V gene (reference sequence). CDR3 length equals 14 residues. The CDR3 loop reads CASSPRDGYYGYTF. CDR3 nucleotide sequence: TGTGCCAGCAGCCCAAGGGACGGCTACTATGGCTACACCTTC.

The V gene is TRBV5-1, the J gene TRBJ1-5, with TRBD1 identical over 8 bases. V lost 0 bases and J lost 7; bases outside the gene matches: 6. This CDR3 spans 15 amino acids. The germline V gene has CDR1 SGHRS and CDR2 YFSETQ. The CDR3 loop reads CASSLDPGGGQPQHF. Written as DNA, the CDR3 is TGCGCCAGCAGCTTGGACCCAGGGGGCGGGCAGCCCCAGCATTTT.

This chain links TRBV19 with TRBJ2-5; the match to TRBD1 covers 7 bases. Germline CDR1 reads LNHDA; CDR2 reads SQIVND (reference sequence). V gave up 7 bases and J gave up 4 bases; unmatched junction bases: 12. The length of the CDR3 is 15 residues. CDR3 region: CASTPSTGIGETQYF. The CDR3 region has the DNA TGTGCCAGTACCCCTTCGACAGGGATAGGAGAGACCCAGTACTTC.

The V gene is TRBV15, the J gene TRBJ2-1; 16 bases are shared with TRBD2. Trimming at V came to 1 base and at J to 12 bases, leaving 6 bases not matched to a gene. Germline V lookup: CDR1 LNHNV, CDR2 YYDKDF (reference sequence). This CDR3 region has 16 residues. The CDR3 spells CATSRAGTSGGARQFF. The CDR3 DNA sequence: TGTGCCACCAGCAGAGCCGGGACTAGCGGGGGGGCCCGGCAGTTCTTC.

This clone was seen a handful of times. V gene TRBV7-6 combines with J gene TRBJ2-2, with 7 bases identical to TRBD1. From germline, CDR1 is SGHVS and CDR2 FNYEAQ. After removal of 5 bases from V and 8 bases from J, the junction contained 11 bases not matched to a gene. The CDR3 length is 15 residues. The CDR3 nucleotides are TGTGCCAGCAGCCCTAAAGGACAGGAAGGGGGGGAGCTGTTTTTT. Residues: CASSPKGQEGGELFF.

V and J are TRBV5-4 and TRBJ2-2; D is unresolved. The CDR3 sequence is 13 residues long. V lost 4 bases, J lost 6 bases, and 10 bases lay in between. The germline V gene has CDR1 SGHNT and CDR2 YYREEE (reference sequence). Here the CDR3 reads CASSLDEAGELFF. CDR3 DNA sequence: TGTGCCAGCAGCCTAGATGAAGCCGGGGAGCTGTTTTTT. Combining the CDR3 with reference TRBV5-4 and TRBJ2-2 gives the whole variable domain ETGVTQSPTHLIKTRGQQVTLRCSSQSGHNTVSWYQQALGQGPQFIFQYYREEENGRGNFPPRFSGLQFPNYSSELNVNALELDDSALYLCASSLDEAGELFFGEGSRLTVL.

The chain combines TRBV11-3 with TRBJ2-5, with D uncertain. CDR1 and CDR2 from the germline V gene are SGHNT and YENEEA. The V end was cut by 4 bases, the J end by 3 bases, with 12 bases between. The CDR3 length is 14 residues. CDR3 nucleotide sequence: TGTGCCAGCAGCTCCCGACAAAAGGAAGAGACCCAGTACTTC. Translating it yields CASSSRQKEETQYF.

The V call is TRBV6-2 or TRBV6-3, the J call TRBJ1-3; D not resolved. Germline V lookup: CDR1 MNHEY, CDR2 SVGEGT. V was cut by 4 bases and J by 4 bases, with 17 bases left in between. This CDR3 has 16 residues. CDR3 sequence reads: CASSSGPPPVGNTIYF. The CDR3 DNA reads TGTGCCAGCAGTTCCGGGCCCCCTCCCGTCGGAAACACCATATATTTT.

V and J are TRBV30 and TRBJ2-7; D possibly corresponds to TRBD2 (5 bases). The length of the CDR3 is 17 residues. Trimming took off 0 bases at V and 1 base at J, with 19 bases between the two ends. The germline V gene encodes CDR1 GTSNPN and CDR2 SVGIG (reference sequence). The CDR3 is CAWSVRVSGRISYEQYF. As DNA, the CDR3 is TGTGCCTGGAGTGTAAGGGTCTCTGGGAGAATATCCTACGAGCAGTACTTC.